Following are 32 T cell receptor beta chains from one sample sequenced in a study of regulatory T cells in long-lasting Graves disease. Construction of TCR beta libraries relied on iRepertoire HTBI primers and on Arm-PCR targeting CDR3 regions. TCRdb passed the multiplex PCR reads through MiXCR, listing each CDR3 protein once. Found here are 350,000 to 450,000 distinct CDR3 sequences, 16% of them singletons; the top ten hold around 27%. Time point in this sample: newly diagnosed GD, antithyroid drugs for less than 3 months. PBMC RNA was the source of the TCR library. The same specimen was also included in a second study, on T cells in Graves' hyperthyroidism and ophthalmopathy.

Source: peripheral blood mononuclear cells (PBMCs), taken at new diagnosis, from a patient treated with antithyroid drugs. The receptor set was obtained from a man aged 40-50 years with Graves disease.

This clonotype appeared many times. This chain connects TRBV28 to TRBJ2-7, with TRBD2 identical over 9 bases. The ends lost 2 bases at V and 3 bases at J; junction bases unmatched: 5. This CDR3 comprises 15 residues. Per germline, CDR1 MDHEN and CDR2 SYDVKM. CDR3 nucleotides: TGTGCCAGCAGTTTAATCGTTAGCGGGGGCTACGAGCAGTACTTC. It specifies CASSLIVSGGYEQYF. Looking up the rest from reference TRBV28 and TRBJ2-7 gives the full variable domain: DVKVTQSSRYLVKRTGEKVFLECVQDMDHENMFWYRQDPGLGLRLIYFSYDVKMKEKGDIPEGYSVSREKKERFSLILESASTNQTSMYLCASSLIVSGGYEQYFGPGTRLTVT.

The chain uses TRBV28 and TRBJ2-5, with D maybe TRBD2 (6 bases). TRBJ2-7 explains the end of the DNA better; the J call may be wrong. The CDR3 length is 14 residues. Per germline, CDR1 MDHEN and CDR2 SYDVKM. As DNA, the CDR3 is TGTGCCAGCAGTCAAGCCGGGACTTCCTACGAGCAGTACTTC. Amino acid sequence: CASSQAGTSYEQYF.

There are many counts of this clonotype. CDR3 nucleotides: TGTGCCAGCAGTTACCGGTCACCTAATCAGCCCCAGCATTTT. Protein: CASSYRSPNQPQHF. The V gene is TRBV6-5, the J gene TRBJ1-5; D ambiguous. Looked up from germline, CDR1 is MNHEY and CDR2 is SVGAGI. The CDR3 totals 14 residues. The germline V and J ends were trimmed by 2 bases and 4 bases, with 9 bases remaining between them.

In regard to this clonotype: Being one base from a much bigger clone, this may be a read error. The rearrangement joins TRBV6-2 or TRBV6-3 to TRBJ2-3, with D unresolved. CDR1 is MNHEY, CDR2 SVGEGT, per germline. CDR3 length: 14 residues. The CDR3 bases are TGTGCCAGCAGTGAGTATGGGAATACAGATGCGCAGTATTTT. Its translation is CASSEYGNTDAQYF.

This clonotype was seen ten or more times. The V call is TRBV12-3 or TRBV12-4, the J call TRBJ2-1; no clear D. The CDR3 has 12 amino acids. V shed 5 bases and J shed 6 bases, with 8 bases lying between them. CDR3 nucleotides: TGTGCCAGCAGTCTCCGGCCCAATGAGCAGTTCTTC. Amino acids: CASSLRPNEQFF.

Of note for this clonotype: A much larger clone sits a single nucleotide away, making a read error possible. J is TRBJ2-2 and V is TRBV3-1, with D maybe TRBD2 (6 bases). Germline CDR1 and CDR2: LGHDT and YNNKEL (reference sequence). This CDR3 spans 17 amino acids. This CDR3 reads CANSQARAGLATGELFF. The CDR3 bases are TGTGCCAACAGCCAAGCTCGCGCGGGGCTCGCGACCGGGGAGCTGTTTTTT.

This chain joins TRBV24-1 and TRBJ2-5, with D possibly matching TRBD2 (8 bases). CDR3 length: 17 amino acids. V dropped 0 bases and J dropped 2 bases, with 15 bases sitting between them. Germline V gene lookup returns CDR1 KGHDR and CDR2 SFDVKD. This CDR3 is CATSDLREGAGQETQYF. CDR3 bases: TGTGCCACCAGTGATTTGCGGGAGGGGGCGGGACAAGAGACCCAGTACTTC.

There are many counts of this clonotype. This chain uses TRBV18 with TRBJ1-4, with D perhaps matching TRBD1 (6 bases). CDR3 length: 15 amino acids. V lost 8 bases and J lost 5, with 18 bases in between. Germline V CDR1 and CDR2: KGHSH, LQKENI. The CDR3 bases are TGTGCCAGCGCCTCCTCGACAGGAGGGAATGAAAAACTGTTTTTT. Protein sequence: CASASSTGGNEKLFF.

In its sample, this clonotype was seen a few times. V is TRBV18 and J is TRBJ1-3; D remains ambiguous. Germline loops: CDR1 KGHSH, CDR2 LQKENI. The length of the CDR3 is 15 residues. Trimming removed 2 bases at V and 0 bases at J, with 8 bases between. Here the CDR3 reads CASSPKEDSGNTIYF. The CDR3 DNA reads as TGTGCCAGCTCACCAAAGGAGGACTCTGGAAACACCATATATTTT.

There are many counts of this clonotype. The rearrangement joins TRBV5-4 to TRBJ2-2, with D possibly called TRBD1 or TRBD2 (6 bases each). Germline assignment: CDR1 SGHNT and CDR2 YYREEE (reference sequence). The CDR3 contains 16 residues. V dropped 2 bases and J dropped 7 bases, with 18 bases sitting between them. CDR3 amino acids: CASSFYLGAGGGELFF. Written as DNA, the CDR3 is TGTGCCAGCAGCTTTTATCTGGGGGCCGGGGGCGGGGAGCTGTTTTTT.

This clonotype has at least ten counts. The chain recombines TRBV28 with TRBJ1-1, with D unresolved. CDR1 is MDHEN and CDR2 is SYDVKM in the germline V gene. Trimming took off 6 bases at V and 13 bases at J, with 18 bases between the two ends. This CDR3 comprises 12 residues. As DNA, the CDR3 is TGTGCCAGCAGCTCCGGGTCGGTCCATGTTTTCTTT. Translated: CASSSGSVHVFF.

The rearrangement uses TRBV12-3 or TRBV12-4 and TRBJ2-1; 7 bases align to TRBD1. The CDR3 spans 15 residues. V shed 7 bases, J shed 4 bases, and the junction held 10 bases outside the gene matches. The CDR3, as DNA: TGTGCCAGCACCCCATACAGGACAGGATACAATGAGCAGTTCTTC. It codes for CASTPYRTGYNEQFF.

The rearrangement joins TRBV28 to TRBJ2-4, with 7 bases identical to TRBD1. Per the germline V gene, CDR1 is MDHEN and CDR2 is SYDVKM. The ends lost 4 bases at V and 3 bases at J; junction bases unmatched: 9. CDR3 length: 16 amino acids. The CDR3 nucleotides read TGTGCCAGCAGTTCTCCGACAGGGTTGGGCAAAAACATTCAGTACTTC. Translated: CASSSPTGLGKNIQYF.

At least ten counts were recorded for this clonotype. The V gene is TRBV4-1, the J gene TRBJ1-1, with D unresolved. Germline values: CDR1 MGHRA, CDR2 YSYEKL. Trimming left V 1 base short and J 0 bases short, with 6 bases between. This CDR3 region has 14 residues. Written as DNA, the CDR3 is TGCGCCAGCAGCCAAGGACTAGTGAACACTGAAGCTTTCTTT. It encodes CASSQGLVNTEAFF.

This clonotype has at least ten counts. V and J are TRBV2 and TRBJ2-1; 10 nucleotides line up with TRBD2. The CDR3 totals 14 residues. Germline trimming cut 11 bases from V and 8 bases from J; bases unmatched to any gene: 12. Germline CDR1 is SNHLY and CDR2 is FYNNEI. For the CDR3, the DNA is TGTGCCCTCTACGGGGAGCGGGGGGGATATGAGCAGTTCTTC. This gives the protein CALYGERGGYEQFF.

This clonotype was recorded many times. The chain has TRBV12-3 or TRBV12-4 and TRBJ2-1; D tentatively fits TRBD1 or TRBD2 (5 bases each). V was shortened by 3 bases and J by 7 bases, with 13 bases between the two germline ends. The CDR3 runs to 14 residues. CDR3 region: CASSLFGDRNEQFF. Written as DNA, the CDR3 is TGTGCCAGCAGTTTGTTCGGGGACCGTAATGAGCAGTTCTTC.

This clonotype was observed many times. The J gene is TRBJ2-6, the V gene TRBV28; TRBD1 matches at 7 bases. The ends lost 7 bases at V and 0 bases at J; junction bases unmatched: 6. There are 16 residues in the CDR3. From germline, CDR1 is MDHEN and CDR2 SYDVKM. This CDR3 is CASKEQGSSGANVLTF. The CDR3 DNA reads TGTGCCAGCAAGGAACAGGGGAGCTCTGGGGCCAACGTCCTGACTTTC.

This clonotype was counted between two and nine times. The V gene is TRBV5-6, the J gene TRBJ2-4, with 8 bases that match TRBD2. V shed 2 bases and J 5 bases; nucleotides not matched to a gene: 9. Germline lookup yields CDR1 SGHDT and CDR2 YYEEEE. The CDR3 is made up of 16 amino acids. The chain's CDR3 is CASSLPGGARENIQYF. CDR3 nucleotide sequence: TGTGCCAGCAGCTTACCGGGGGGGGCCCGGGAAAACATTCAGTACTTC.

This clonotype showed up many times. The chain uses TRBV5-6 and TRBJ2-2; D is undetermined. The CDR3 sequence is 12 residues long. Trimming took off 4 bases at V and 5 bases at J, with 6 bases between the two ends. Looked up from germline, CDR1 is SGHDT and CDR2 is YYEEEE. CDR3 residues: CASSPFTGELFF. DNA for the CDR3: TGTGCCAGCAGCCCTTTTACCGGGGAGCTGTTTTTT.

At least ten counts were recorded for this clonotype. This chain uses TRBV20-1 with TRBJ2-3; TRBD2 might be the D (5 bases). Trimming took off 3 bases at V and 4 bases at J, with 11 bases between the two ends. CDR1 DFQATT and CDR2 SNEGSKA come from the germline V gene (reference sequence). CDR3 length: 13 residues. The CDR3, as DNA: TGCAGTGCTAGCAGAGGGTTTGCAGATACGCAGTATTTT. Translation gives CSASRGFADTQYF.

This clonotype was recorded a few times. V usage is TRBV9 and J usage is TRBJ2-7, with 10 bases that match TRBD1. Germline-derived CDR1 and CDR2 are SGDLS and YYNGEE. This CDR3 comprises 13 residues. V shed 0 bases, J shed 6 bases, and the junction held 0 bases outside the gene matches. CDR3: CASSVGQGAEQYF. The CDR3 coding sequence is TGTGCCAGCAGCGTAGGACAGGGGGCCGAGCAGTACTTC.

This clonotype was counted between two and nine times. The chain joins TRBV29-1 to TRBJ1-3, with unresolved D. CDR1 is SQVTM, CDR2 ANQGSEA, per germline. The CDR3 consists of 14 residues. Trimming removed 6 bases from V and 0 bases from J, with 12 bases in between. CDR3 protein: CSVKTASSGNTIYF. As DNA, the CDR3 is TGCAGCGTCAAAACAGCTAGCTCTGGAAACACCATATATTTT.

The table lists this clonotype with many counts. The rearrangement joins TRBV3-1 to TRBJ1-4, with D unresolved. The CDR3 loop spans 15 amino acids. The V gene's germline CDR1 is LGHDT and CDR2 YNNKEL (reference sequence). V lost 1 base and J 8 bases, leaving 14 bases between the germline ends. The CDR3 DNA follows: TGTGCCAGCAGCCAAGTCACCCGGAGGAGGGAAAAACTGTTTTTT. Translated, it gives CASSQVTRRREKLFF. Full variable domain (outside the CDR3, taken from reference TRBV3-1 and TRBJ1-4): DTAVSQTPKYLVTQMGNDKSIKCEQNLGHDTMYWYKQDSKKFLKIMFSYNNKELIINETVPNRFSPKSPDKAHLNLHINSLELGDSAVYFCASSQVTRRREKLFFGSGTQLSVL.

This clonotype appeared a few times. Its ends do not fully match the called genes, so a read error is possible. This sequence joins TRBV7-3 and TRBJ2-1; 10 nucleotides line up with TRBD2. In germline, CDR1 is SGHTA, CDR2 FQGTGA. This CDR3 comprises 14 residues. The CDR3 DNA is TGTGCCAGCAGCCTAACTAGCGGGGTGAGTGAGCAGTTCTTC. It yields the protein CASSLTSGVSEQFF.

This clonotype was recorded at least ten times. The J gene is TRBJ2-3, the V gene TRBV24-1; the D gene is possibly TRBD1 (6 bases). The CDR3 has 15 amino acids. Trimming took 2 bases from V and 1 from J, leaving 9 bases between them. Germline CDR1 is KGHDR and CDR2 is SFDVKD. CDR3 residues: CATSDYRTGTDTQYF. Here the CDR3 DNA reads TGTGCCACCAGTGATTACCGGACAGGCACAGATACGCAGTATTTT.

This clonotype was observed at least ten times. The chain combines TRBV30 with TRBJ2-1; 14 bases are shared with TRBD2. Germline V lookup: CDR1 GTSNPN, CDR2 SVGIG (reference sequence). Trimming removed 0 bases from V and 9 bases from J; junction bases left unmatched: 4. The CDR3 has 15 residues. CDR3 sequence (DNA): TGTGCCTGGAGTGTGGGGACTAGCGGGGGAAGTGAGCAGTTCTTC. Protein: CAWSVGTSGGSEQFF.

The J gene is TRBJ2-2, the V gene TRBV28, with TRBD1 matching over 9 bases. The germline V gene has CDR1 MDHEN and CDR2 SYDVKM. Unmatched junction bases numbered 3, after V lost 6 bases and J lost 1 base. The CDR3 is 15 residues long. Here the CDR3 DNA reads TGTGCCAGCAGACCGGGACAGGGGAACACCGGGGAGCTGTTTTTT. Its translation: CASRPGQGNTGELFF.

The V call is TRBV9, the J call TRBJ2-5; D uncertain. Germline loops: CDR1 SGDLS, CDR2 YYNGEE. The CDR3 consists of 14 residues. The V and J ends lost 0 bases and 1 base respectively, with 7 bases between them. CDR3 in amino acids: CASSVVRSQETQYF. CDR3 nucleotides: TGTGCCAGCAGCGTAGTCAGATCCCAAGAGACCCAGTACTTC.

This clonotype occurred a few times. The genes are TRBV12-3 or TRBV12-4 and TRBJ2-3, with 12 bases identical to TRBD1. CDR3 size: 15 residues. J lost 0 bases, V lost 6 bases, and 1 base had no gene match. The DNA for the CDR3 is TGTGCCAGCAGGGGACAGGGGGCTAGCACAGATACGCAGTATTTT. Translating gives CASRGQGASTDTQYF.

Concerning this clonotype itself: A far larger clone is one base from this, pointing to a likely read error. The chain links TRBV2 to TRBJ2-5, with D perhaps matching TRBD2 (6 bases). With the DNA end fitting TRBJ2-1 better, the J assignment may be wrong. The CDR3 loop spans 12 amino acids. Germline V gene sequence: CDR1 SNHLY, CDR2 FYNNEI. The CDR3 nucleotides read TGTGCCAGCGGAGGGCTAGTGAGTGAGCAGTTCTTC. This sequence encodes CASGGLVSEQFF.

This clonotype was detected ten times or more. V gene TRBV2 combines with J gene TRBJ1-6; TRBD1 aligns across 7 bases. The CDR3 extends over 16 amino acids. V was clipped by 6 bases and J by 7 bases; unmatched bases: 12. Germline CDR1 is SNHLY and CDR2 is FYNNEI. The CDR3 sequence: CASRVDRAMGNSPLHF. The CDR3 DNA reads TGTGCCAGCAGAGTCGACAGGGCGATGGGGAATTCACCCCTCCACTTT.

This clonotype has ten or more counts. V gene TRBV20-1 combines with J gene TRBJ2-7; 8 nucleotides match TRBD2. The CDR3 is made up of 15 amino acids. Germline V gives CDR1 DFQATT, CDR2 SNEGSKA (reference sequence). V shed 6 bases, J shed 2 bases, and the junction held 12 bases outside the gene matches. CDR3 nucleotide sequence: TGCAGTGCCACCGGGGGGGGCGCCCGGACCTACGAGCAGTACTTC. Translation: CSATGGGARTYEQYF.